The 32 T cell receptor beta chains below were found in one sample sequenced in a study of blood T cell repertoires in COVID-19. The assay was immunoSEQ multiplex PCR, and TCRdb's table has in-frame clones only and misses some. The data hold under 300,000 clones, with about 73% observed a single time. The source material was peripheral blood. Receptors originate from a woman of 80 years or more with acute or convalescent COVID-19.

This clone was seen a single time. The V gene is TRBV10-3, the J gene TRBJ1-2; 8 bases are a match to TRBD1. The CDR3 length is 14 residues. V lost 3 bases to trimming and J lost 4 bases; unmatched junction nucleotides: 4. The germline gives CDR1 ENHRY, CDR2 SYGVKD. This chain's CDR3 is CAISEGQGPYGYTF. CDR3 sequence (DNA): TGTGCCATCAGTGAAGGACAGGGTCCCTATGGCTACACCTTC.

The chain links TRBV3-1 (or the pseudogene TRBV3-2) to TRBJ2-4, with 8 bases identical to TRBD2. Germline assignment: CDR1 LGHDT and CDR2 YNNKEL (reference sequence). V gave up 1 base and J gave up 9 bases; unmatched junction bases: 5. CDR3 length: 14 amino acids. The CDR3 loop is CASSQGTGGTIQYF. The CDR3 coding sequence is TGTGCCAGCAGCCAAGGGACGGGAGGGACCATTCAGTACTTC.

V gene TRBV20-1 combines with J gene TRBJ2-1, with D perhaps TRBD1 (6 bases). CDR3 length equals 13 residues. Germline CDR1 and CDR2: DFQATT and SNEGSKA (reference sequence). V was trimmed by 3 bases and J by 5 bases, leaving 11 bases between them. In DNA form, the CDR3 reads TGCAGTGCTAGTCTACAGGGTGACAATGAGCAGTTCTTC. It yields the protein CSASLQGDNEQFF.

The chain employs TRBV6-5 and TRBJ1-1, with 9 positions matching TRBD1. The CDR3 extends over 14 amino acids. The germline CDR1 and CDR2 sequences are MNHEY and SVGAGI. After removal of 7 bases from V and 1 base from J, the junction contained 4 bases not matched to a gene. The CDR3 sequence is CASNPGQGNTEAFF. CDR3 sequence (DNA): TGTGCCAGCAACCCGGGACAGGGGAACACTGAAGCTTTCTTT.

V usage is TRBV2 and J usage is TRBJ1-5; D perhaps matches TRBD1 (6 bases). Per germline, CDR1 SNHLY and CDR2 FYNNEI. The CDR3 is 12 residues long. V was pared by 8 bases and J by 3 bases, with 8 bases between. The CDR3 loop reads CASGGDNQPQHF. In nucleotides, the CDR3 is TGTGCCAGCGGGGGCGACAATCAGCCCCAGCATTTT.

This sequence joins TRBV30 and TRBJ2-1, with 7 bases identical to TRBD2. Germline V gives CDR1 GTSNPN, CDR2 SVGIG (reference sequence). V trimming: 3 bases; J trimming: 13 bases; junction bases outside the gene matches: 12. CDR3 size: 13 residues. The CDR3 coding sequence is TGTGCCTGGAGACCGCCCTCCGGGACTATACAGTTCTTC. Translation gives CAWRPPSGTIQFF.

CDR3 residues: CASSAENIQYF. The CDR3 DNA sequence: TGTGCCAGTAGTGCGGAAAACATTCAGTACTTC. The chain couples TRBV19 to TRBJ2-4; D unresolved. V gave up 5 bases and J gave up 5 bases, with 4 bases separating them. Germline CDR1 reads LNHDA; CDR2 reads SQIVND (reference sequence). This CDR3 comprises 11 residues.

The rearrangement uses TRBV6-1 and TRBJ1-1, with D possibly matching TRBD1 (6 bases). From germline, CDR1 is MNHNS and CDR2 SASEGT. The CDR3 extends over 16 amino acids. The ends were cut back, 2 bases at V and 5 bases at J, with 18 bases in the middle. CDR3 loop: CASSELLGRGSTEAFF. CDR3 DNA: TGTGCCAGCAGTGAATTGCTGGGCAGGGGTAGTACTGAAGCTTTCTTT.

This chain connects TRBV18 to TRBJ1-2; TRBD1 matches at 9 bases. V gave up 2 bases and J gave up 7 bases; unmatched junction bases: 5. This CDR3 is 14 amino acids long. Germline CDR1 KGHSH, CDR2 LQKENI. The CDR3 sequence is CASSPRDRATGYTF. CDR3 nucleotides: TGTGCCAGCTCACCAAGGGACAGGGCAACTGGCTACACCTTC.

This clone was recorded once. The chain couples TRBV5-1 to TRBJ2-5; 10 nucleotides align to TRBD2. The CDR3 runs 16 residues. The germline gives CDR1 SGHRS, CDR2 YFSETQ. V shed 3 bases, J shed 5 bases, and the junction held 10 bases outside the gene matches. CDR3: CASSSLAGGGLETQYF. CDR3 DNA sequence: TGCGCCAGCAGCTCGTTAGCGGGAGGCGGTCTGGAGACCCAGTACTTC.

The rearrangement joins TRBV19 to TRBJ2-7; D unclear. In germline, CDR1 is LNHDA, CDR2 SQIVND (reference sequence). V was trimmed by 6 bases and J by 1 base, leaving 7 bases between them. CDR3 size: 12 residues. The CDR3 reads CASSGVSYEQYF. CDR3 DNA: TGTGCCAGTAGCGGTGTATCCTACGAGCAGTACTTC.

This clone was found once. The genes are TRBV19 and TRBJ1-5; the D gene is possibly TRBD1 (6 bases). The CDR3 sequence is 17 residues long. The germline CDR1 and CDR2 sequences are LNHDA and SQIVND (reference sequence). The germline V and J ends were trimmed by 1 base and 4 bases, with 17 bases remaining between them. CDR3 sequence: CASSIVSTGQYNQPQHF. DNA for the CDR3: TGTGCCAGTAGTATAGTATCTACTGGACAGTATAATCAGCCCCAGCATTTT.

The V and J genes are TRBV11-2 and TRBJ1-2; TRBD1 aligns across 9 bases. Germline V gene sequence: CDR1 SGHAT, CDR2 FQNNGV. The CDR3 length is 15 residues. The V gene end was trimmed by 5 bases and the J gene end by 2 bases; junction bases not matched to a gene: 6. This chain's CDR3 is CASSLTGGVNYGYTF. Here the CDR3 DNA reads TGTGCCAGCAGCCTTACAGGGGGCGTCAACTATGGCTACACCTTC.

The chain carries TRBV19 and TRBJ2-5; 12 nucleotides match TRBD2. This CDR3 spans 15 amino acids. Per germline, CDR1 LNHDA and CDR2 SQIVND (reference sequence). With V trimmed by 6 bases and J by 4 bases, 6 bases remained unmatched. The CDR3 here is CASSLMGLAGETQYF. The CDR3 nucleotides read TGTGCCAGTAGCCTGATGGGACTAGCGGGAGAGACCCAGTACTTC. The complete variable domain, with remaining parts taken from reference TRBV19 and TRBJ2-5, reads DGGITQSPKYLFRKEGQNVTLSCEQNLNHDAMYWYRQDPGQGLRLIYYSQIVNDFQKGDIAEGYSVSREKKESFPLTVTSAQKNPTAFYLCASSLMGLAGETQYFGPGTRLLVL.

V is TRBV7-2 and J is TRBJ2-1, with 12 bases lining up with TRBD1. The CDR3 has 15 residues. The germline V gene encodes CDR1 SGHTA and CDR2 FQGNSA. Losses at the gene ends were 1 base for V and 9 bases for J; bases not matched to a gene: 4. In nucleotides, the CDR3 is TGTGCCAGCAGCTTAGATGGGACAGGGGGCCGTGAGCAGTTCTTC. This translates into CASSLDGTGGREQFF.

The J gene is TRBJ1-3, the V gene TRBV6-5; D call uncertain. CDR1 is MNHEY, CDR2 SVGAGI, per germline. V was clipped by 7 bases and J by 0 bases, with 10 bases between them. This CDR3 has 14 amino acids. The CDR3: CASIVPGSGNTIYF. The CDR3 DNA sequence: TGTGCCAGCATTGTTCCCGGCTCTGGAAACACCATATATTTT.

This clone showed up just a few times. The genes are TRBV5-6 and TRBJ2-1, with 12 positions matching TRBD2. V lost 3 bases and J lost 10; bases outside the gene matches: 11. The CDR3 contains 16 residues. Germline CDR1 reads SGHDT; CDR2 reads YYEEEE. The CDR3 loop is CASSWTLAGGPGEQFF. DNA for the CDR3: TGTGCCAGCAGCTGGACCCTAGCGGGAGGGCCGGGAGAGCAGTTCTTC.

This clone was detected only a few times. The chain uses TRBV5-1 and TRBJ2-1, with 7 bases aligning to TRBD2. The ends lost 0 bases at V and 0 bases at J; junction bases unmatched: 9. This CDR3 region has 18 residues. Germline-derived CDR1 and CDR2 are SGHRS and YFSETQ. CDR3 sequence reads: CASSLDLGGSLSYNEQFF. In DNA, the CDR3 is TGCGCCAGCAGCTTGGACCTAGGCGGGAGCCTCTCCTACAATGAGCAGTTCTTC.

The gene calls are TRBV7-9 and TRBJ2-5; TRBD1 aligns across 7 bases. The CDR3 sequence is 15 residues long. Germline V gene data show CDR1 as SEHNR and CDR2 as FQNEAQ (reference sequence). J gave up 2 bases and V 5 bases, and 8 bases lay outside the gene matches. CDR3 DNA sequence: TGTGCCAGCAGCCCTATTACAGGGGTACAAGAGACCCAGTACTTC. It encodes CASSPITGVQETQYF.

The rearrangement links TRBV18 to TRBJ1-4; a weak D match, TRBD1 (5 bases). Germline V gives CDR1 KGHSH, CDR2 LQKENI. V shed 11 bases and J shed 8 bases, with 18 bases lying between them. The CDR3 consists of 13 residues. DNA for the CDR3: TGTGCCTCCCAGAGGGGAGGCAGCGAAAAACTGTTTTTT. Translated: CASQRGGSEKLFF. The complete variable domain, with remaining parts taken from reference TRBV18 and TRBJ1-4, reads NAGVMQNPRHLVRRRGQEARLRCSPMKGHSHVYWYRQLPEEGLKFMVYLQKENIIDESGMPKERFSAEFPKEGPSILRIQQVVRGDSAAYFCASQRGGSEKLFFGSGTQLSVL.

The CDR3 nucleotides are TGTGCCAGCTCACCACCGATAGCGGGGCCCCGATACAATGAGCAGTTCTTC. It is translated as CASSPPIAGPRYNEQFF. The chain uses TRBV18 and TRBJ2-1; TRBD2 matches 8 bases. The V and J ends lost 0 bases and 4 bases, in that order; junction bases with no gene match: 8. The CDR3 is made up of 17 amino acids. Germline lookup yields CDR1 KGHSH and CDR2 LQKENI.

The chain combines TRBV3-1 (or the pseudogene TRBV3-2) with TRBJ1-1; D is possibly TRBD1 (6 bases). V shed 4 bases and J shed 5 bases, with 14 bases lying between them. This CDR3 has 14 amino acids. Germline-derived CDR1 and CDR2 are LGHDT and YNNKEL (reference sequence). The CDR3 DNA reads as TGTGCCAGCAGCCGCATGGGAGGGGGAACTGAAGCTTTCTTT. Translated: CASSRMGGGTEAFF.

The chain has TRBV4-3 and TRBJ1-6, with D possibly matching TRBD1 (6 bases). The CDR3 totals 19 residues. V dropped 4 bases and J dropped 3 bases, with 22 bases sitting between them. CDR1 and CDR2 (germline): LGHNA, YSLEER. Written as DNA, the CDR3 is TGCGCCAGCAGCCGGGAGGGGGAGGGGAAACCTAACTATAATTCACCCCTCCACTTT. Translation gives CASSREGEGKPNYNSPLHF.

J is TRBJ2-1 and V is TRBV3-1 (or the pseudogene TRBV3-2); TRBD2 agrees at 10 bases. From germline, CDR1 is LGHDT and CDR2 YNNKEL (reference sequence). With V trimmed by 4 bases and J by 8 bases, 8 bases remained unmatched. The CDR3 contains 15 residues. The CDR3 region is CASSPPGLALHEQFF. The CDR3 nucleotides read TGTGCCAGCAGCCCTCCGGGACTAGCGTTACATGAGCAGTTCTTC.

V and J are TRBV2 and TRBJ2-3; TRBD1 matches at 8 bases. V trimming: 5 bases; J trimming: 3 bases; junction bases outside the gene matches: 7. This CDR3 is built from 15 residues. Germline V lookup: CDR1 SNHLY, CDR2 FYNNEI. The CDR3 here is CASSSGQGVTDTQYF. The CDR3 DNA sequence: TGTGCCAGCAGTTCTGGACAGGGAGTTACAGATACGCAGTATTTT.

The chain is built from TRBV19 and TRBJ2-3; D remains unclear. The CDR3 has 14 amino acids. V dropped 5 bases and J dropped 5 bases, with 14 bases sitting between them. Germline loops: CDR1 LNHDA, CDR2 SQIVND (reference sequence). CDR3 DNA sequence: TGTGCCAGTAGTCCACGCCTGACACAAGATACGCAGTATTTT. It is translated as CASSPRLTQDTQYF.

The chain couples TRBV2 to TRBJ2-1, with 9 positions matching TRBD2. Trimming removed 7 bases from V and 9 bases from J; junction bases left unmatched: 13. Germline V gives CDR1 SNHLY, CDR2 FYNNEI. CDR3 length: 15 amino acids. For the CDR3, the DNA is TGTGCCAGCAAAAGTCAACTAGCGGGTCTTATTGAGCAGTTCTTC. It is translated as CASKSQLAGLIEQFF. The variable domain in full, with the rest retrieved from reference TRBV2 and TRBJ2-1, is EPEVTQTPSHQVTQMGQEVILRCVPISNHLYFYWYRQILGQKVEFLVSFYNNEISEKSEIFDDQFSVERPDGSNFTLKIRSTKLEDSAMYFCASKSQLAGLIEQFFGPGTRLTVL.

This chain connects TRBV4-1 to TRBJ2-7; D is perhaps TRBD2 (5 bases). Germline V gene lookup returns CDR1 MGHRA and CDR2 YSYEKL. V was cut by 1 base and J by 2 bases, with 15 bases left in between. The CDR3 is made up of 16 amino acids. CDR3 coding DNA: TGCGCCAGCAGCCAAGTCCCGGCGGGCCGAGCCTACGAGCAGTACTTC. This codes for CASSQVPAGRAYEQYF.

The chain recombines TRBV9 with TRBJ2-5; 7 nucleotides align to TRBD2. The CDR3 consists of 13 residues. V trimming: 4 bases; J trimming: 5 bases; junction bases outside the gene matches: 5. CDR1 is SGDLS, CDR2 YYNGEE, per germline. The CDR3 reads CASSPLGGETQYF. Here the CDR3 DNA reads TGTGCCAGCAGCCCATTGGGAGGGGAGACCCAGTACTTC. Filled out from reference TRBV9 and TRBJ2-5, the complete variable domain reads DSGVTQTPKHLITATGQRVTLRCSPRSGDLSVYWYQQSLDQGLQFLIQYYNGEERAKGNILERFSAQQFPDLHSELNLSSLELGDSALYFCASSPLGGETQYFGPGTRLLVL.

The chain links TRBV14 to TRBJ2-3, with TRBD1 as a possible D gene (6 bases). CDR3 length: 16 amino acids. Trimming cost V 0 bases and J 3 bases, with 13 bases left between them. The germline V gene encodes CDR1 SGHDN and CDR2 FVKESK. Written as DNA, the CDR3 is TGTGCCAGCAGCCAAGAAACAGGGATGAAGACAGATACGCAGTATTTT. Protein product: CASSQETGMKTDTQYF.

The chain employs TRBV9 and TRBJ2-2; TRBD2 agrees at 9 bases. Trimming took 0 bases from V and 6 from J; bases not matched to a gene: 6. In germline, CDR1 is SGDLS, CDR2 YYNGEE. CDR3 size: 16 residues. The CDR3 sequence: CASSVARGRAAGELFF. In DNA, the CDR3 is TGTGCCAGCAGCGTAGCTCGCGGGAGGGCCGCCGGGGAGCTGTTTTTT. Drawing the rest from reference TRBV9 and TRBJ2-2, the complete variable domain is DSGVTQTPKHLITATGQRVTLRCSPRSGDLSVYWYQQSLDQGLQFLIQYYNGEERAKGNILERFSAQQFPDLHSELNLSSLELGDSALYFCASSVARGRAAGELFFGEGSRLTVL.

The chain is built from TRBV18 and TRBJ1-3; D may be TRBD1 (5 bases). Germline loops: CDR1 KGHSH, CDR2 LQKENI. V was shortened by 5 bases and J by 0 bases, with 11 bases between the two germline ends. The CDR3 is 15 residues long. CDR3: CASSFDRSSGNTIYF. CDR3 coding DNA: TGTGCCAGCTCATTTGACAGAAGCTCTGGAAACACCATATATTTT.